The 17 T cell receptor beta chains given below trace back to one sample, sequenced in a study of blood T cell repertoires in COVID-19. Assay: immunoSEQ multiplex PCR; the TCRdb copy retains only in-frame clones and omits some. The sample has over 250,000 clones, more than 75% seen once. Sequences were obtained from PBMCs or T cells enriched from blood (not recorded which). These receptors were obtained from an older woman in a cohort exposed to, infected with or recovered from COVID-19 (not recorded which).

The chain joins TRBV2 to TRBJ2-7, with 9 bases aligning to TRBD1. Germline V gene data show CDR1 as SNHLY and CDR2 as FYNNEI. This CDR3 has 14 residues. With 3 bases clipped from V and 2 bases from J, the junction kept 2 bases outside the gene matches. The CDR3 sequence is CASSDRTGAYEQYF. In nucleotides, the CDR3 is TGTGCCAGCAGTGATCGGACAGGGGCCTACGAGCAGTACTTC.

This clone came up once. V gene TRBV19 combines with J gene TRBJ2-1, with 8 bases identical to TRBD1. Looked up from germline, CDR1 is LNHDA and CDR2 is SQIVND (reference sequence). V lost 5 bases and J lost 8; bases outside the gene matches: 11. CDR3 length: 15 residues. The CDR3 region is CASSPDQGAGDEQFF. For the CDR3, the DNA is TGTGCCAGTAGTCCCGACCAGGGGGCAGGGGATGAGCAGTTCTTC.

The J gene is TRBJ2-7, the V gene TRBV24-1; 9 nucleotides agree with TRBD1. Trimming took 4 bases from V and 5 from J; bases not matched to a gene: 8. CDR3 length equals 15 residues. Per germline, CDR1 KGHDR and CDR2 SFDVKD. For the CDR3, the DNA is TGTGCCACCAGTGAGTCCGGGACAGGGCTGAACGAGCAGTACTTC. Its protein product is CATSESGTGLNEQYF.

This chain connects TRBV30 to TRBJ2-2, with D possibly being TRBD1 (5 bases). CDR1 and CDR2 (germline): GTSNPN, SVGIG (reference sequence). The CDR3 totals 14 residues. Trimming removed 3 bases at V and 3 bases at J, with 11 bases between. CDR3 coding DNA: TGTGCCTGGAGGCAGGGTGTTTACACCGGGGAGCTGTTTTTT. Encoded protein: CAWRQGVYTGELFF. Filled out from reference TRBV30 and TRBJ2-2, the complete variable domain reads SQTIHQWPATLVQPVGSPLSLECTVEGTSNPNLYWYRQAAGRGLQLLFYSVGIGQISSEVPQNLSASRPQDRQFILSSKKLLLSDSGFYLCAWRQGVYTGELFFGEGSRLTVL.

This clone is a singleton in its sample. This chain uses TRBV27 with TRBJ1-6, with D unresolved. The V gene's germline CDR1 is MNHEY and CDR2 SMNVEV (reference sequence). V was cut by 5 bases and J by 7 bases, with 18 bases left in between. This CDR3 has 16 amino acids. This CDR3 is CASSPSVGFGNSPLHF. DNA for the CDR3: TGTGCCAGCAGTCCTTCCGTTGGATTCGGGAATTCACCCCTCCACTTT.

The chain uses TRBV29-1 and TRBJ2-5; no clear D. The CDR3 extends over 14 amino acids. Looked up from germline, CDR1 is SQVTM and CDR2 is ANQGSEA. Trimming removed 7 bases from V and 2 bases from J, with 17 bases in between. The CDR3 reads CSAVPPARQETQYF. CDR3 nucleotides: TGCAGCGCCGTACCCCCGGCCAGGCAAGAGACCCAGTACTTC.

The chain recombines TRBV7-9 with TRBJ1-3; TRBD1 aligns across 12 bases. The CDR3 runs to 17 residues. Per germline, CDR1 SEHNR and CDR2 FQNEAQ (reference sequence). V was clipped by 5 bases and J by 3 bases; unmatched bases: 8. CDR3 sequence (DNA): TGTGCCAGCAGCCCGGGACAGGGGGCTTCTGGTGGAAACACCATATATTTT. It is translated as CASSPGQGASGGNTIYF.

The CDR3 is CASSYSTPPGEQYF. CDR3 coding DNA: TGTGCCAGCAGTTACTCCACTCCCCCGGGGGAGCAGTACTTC. This rearrangement joins TRBV6-6 to TRBJ2-7; D might be TRBD2 (5 bases). The germline V and J ends were trimmed by 0 bases and 7 bases, with 13 bases remaining between them. The CDR3 extends over 14 amino acids. CDR1 MNHNY and CDR2 SVGAGI come from the germline V gene (reference sequence).

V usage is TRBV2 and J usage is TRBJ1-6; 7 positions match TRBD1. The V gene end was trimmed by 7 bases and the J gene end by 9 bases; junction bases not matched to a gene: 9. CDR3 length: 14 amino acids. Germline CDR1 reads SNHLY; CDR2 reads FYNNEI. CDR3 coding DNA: TGTGCCAGCAATAGGGACAGTGGAATTTCACCCCTCCACTTT. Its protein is CASNRDSGISPLHF.

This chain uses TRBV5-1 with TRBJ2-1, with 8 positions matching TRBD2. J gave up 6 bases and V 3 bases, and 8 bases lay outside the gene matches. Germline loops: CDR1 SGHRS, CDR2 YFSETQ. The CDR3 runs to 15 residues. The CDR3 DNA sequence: TGCGCCAGCAGCTCCGCCGGGACTAGATTCAATGAGCAGTTCTTC. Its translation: CASSSAGTRFNEQFF.

The CDR3 DNA sequence: TGTGCCAGCAGCTCACCAGGGGGTAGGGCGTTCTTC. This sequence encodes CASSSPGGRAFF. The chain uses TRBV7-2 and TRBJ2-1, with 7 bases matching TRBD1. This CDR3 is 12 amino acids long. V lost 4 bases and J lost 15; bases outside the gene matches: 9. Germline V gene data show CDR1 as SGHTA and CDR2 as FQGNSA.

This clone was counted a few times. The DNA of the CDR3 is TGTGCCTGGAGTTCCAGGGGGTTGCGAGAAAAACTGTTTTTT. This encodes CAWSSRGLREKLFF. The V gene is TRBV30, the J gene TRBJ1-4; TRBD1 agrees at 7 bases. The CDR3 is made up of 14 amino acids. V shed 2 bases, J shed 8 bases, and the junction held 8 bases outside the gene matches. The germline V gene has CDR1 GTSNPN and CDR2 SVGIG (reference sequence).

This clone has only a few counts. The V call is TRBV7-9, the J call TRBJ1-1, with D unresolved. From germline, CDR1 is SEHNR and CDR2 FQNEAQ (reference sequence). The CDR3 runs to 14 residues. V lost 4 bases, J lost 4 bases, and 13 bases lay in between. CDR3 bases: TGTGCCAGCAGCTACAGCGGAGGTGGCACTGAAGCTTTCTTT. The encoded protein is CASSYSGGGTEAFF. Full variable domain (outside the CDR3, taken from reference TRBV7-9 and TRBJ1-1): DTGVSQNPRHKITKRGQNVTFRCDPISEHNRLYWYRQTLGQGPEFLTYFQNEAQLEKSRLLSDRFSAERPKGSFSTLEIQRTEQGDSAMYLCASSYSGGGTEAFFGQGTRLTVV.

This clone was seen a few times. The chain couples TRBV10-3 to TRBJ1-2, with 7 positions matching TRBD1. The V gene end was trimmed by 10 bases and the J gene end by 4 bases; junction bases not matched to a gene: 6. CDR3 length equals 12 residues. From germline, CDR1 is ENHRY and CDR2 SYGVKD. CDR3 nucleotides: TGTGCCACCTCGACAGGGCCCTATGGCTACACCTTC. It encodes CATSTGPYGYTF.

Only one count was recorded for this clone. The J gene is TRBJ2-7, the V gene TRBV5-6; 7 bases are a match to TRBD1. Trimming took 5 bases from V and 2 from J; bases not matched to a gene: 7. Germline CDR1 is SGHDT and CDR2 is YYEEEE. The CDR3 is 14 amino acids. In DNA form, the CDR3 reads TGTGCCAGCAGTCGCCTAGGGACAGCCTACGAGCAGTACTTC. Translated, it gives CASSRLGTAYEQYF.

The CDR3 sequence: CASSQEGLRYGYTF. The DNA for the CDR3 is TGTGCCAGCAGCCAAGAGGGGCTAAGGTATGGCTACACCTTC. This chain joins TRBV3-1 (or the pseudogene TRBV3-2) and TRBJ1-2, with D maybe TRBD1 (5 bases). V gave up 0 bases and J gave up 5 bases, with 10 bases separating them. Germline values: CDR1 LGHDT, CDR2 YNNKEL (reference sequence). This CDR3 contains 14 residues.

Written as DNA, the CDR3 is TGTGCCAGCAGCTTAGTTGCGGCAGGGTGGGATCAGCCCCAGCATTTT. Translating gives CASSLVAAGWDQPQHF. V is TRBV7-6 and J is TRBJ1-5, with D perhaps TRBD1 (5 bases). Germline V gene sequence: CDR1 SGHVS, CDR2 FNYEAQ. V shed 1 base and J shed 5 bases, with 15 bases lying between them. The CDR3 extends over 16 amino acids.